Following are 8 T cell receptor beta chains from one sample sequenced in a study of blood T cells in healthy people across ages. Primed by a sample-barcoded 5' primer and a J-beta primer mix, a second PCR proceeded for 7 to 11 cycles. MiXCR, run by TCRdb on the 5' RACE reads, gives a single entry per CDR3 protein. The sample includes about 970,000 distinct CDR3 sequences, roughly 50% seen only once; the top ten take about 22%. The sequencing input was blood. The receptor set was obtained from an older woman in good health.

This clonotype was counted a single time. This chain connects TRBV20-1 to TRBJ1-2; weak D call: TRBD1 (5 bases). V was trimmed by 1 base and J by 8 bases, leaving 14 bases between them. CDR1 and CDR2 (germline): DFQATT, SNEGSKA (reference sequence). The CDR3 is made up of 13 amino acids. The CDR3 loop reads CSARVRGTRGYTF. CDR3 nucleotide sequence: TGCAGTGCTAGAGTCCGAGGGACTCGCGGCTACACCTTC.

This clonotype has a handful of counts. The chain carries TRBV4-2 and TRBJ1-6; D perhaps matches TRBD1 (5 bases). The CDR3 is made up of 14 amino acids. CDR1 is LGHNA, CDR2 YNFKEQ, per germline. Trimming pared 6 bases from V and 4 bases from J, leaving 10 bases between. The CDR3 DNA follows: TGTGCCAGCAGTCGGGACCGTTATAATTCACCCCTCCACTTT. It encodes CASSRDRYNSPLHF.

This sequence joins TRBV11-2 and TRBJ2-7; the match to TRBD2 covers 7 bases. The DNA end is more similar to TRBJ2-4, so the J call may be wrong. Looked up from germline, CDR1 is SGHAT and CDR2 is FQNNGV. The CDR3 is 13 residues long. DNA of the CDR3: TGTGCCAGCGGGAGGGGAGCAGGGAACATTCAGTACTTC. It specifies CASGRGAGNIQYF.

J is TRBJ1-1 and V is TRBV5-6; tentative D call: TRBD1 (5 bases). CDR1 SGHDT and CDR2 YYEEEE come from the germline V gene. V lost 4 bases and J 8 bases, leaving 15 bases between the germline ends. This CDR3 has 13 residues. CDR3 in amino acids: CASSGGLAREAFF. As DNA, the CDR3 is TGTGCCAGCAGCGGGGGACTTGCTAGAGAAGCTTTCTTT.

This clonotype was observed once. V usage is TRBV6-2 or TRBV6-3 and J usage is TRBJ2-5; the match to TRBD1 covers 9 bases. The DNA end favors TRBJ2-7, so the J call may be wrong. The germline CDR1 and CDR2 sequences are MNHEY and SVGEGT. The CDR3 totals 14 residues. The CDR3 DNA reads TGTGCCAGCAGAGCCGGGACAGGGAGGTACGAGCAGTACTTC. Translated, it gives CASRAGTGRYEQYF.

The chain couples TRBV3-1 to TRBJ2-1; 7 bases are a match to TRBD1. J was trimmed by 7 bases and V by 2 bases; bases with no gene match: 8. The CDR3 extends over 15 amino acids. Germline V CDR1 and CDR2: LGHDT, YNNKEL (reference sequence). This CDR3 reads CASSQRGLGKNEQFF. For the CDR3, the DNA is TGTGCCAGCAGCCAAAGGGGGCTGGGTAAAAATGAGCAGTTCTTC.

Comments on this clonotype: The germline gene is not matched at one end of the junction; a read error may be the cause. The V and J genes are TRBV2 and TRBJ2-2, with 8 bases identical to TRBD1. Germline V gene sequence: CDR1 SNHLY, CDR2 FYNNEI. The length of the CDR3 is 14 residues. The CDR3 region has the DNA TGTGTCAGCAGGCACAGGGGGGCCACCGGGGAGCTGTTTTTT. Translated: CVSRHRGATGELFF.

This chain uses TRBV28 with TRBJ2-6, with D possibly being TRBD2 (5 bases). The CDR3 is 16 residues long. The V gene's germline CDR1 is MDHEN and CDR2 SYDVKM. The V end was cut by 7 bases, the J end by 9 bases, with 22 bases between. The CDR3 sequence is CASTTSSAGPLNVLTF. The DNA for the CDR3 is TGTGCCAGCACCACTAGTTCGGCAGGCCCCCTCAACGTCCTGACTTTC.